This T cell receptor (beta chain) originates from a study of cytomegalovirus exposure and HLA in healthy donors. The V and J ends lost 3 bases and 4 bases respectively, with 17 bases between them. CDR1 and CDR2 (germline): SGHNT, YYREEE (reference sequence). The CDR3 consists of 15 residues. Study-level points and caveats: The productive fraction for most TCR beta V segments was about 87% or about 30% in an earlier analysis. The authors later found TCR association rates varying by HLA locus, with DRB1 most and HLA-C fewest. TCR beta chains associated with HLA were, in a later analysis, more clonally expanded than equally common others. The authors later linked a missense DCLRE1C variant to TCR beta V- and J-gene trimming.

For this clone: Its cognate antigen is unknown.

PCR was performed using 60 Vbeta and 13 Jbeta primers. Produced via immunoSEQ multiplex PCR; TCRdb's table is partial and in-frame only. The listing records about 160,000 clones. Sequencing used PBMCs. The TCR sequence derives from a woman aged 60-75 years in good health and CMV-seronegative. The gene calls are TRBV5-4 and TRBJ2-7, with a tentative D call TRBD1 (7 bases). CDR3 nucleotides: TGTGCCAGCAGCTCGCGGGACAGTGAACGTTACGAGCAGTACTTC. Protein product: CASSSRDSERYEQYF.